Below are 13 T cell receptor beta chains sequenced from a single sample in a study of T cells in Graves' hyperthyroidism and ophthalmopathy (dated by TCRdb to between 2018 and 2021). The library was obtained by multiplex PCR. Sequencing relied on an Illumina HiSeq 2000. The TCR beta CDR3 regions were amplified from RNA transcripts. For the first round of RT-PCR on the TCR CDR3, the HTBI primer set was used together with the Qiagen OneStep RT-PCR kit. TCRdb handled the public reads itself, with Q25 trimming in fastp and clone calling in MiXCR, and kept productive beta chains. Rows are unified per CDR3 protein, each entry keeping the most common DNA and genes. The sample has some 300,000 distinct CDR3 sequences on record, 16% of them singletons. The top ten clones comprise around a third of the sample. Sample: blood. The source is a man aged 25 to 40 with Graves' hyperthyroidism.

The rearrangement links TRBV27 to TRBJ1-5; the D gene is possibly TRBD1 (6 bases). V was clipped by 4 bases and J by 0 bases, with 10 bases between them. The CDR3 spans 15 residues. Germline values: CDR1 MNHEY, CDR2 SMNVEV (reference sequence). CDR3 residues: CASSSTGISNQPQHF. The DNA for the CDR3 is TGTGCCAGCAGTTCCACAGGGATTAGCAATCAGCCCCAGCATTTT.

The table lists this clonotype with many counts. This sequence joins TRBV27 and TRBJ2-1; D may be TRBD2 (5 bases). Trimming cost V 6 bases and J 3 bases, with 9 bases left between them. Per germline, CDR1 MNHEY and CDR2 SMNVEV (reference sequence). This CDR3 has 13 residues. CDR3 protein: CASSRTSYNEQFF. The CDR3 bases are TGTGCCAGCAGCAGAACTAGCTACAATGAGCAGTTCTTC.

The rearrangement uses TRBV10-3 and TRBJ2-7, with 11 nucleotides matching TRBD2. CDR3 length: 15 amino acids. CDR1 is ENHRY, CDR2 SYGVKD, per germline. V dropped 2 bases and J dropped 5; count of bases not matched to a gene: 5. CDR3 nucleotide sequence: TGTGCCATCAGTGAGACTAGCGGGAGTCCCCACGAGCAGTACTTC. It encodes CAISETSGSPHEQYF.

The CDR3 reads CASMDRETYEQYF. The CDR3 DNA sequence: TGTGCCAGCATGGACCGCGAAACCTACGAGCAGTACTTC. This chain links TRBV13 with TRBJ2-7; D call uncertain. Germline V gene data show CDR1 as PRHDT and CDR2 as FYEKMQ (reference sequence). The CDR3 runs to 13 residues. V was trimmed by 7 bases and J by 2 bases, leaving 12 bases between them.

In its sample, this clonotype was seen many times. The gene calls are TRBV3-1 and TRBJ1-1; D not resolved. The CDR3 runs 12 residues. V was cut by 3 bases and J by 6 bases, with 8 bases left in between. Germline assignment: CDR1 LGHDT and CDR2 YNNKEL (reference sequence). The CDR3 sequence: CASSQKGAEAFF. The CDR3 DNA is TGTGCCAGCAGCCAGAAGGGTGCTGAAGCTTTCTTT.

The table lists this clonotype with a few counts. The J gene is TRBJ2-7, the V gene TRBV6-1; 7 bases map to TRBD2. This CDR3 region has 13 residues. Germline trimming cut 2 bases from V and 6 bases from J; bases unmatched to any gene: 4. From germline, CDR1 is MNHNS and CDR2 SASEGT. This chain's CDR3 is CASSEWDYREQYF. In nucleotides, the CDR3 is TGTGCCAGCAGTGAATGGGACTATCGCGAGCAGTACTTC.

The chain has TRBV6-5 and TRBJ2-7; perhaps TRBD2 as D (6 bases). This CDR3 has 15 amino acids. CDR1 and CDR2 (germline): MNHEY, SVGAGI. Trimming pared 0 bases from V and 0 bases from J, leaving 9 bases between. The CDR3 DNA reads TGTGCCAGCAGTTACTCCCACGGGAGCTCCTACGAGCAGTACTTC. This sequence encodes CASSYSHGSSYEQYF.

The chain joins TRBV28 to TRBJ1-5, with D hard to call. Germline CDR1 reads MDHEN; CDR2 reads SYDVKM. There are 13 residues in the CDR3. V was clipped by 3 bases and J by 6 bases, with 9 bases between them. CDR3 sequence reads: CASSFAYSQPQHF. The CDR3 DNA is TGTGCCAGCAGTTTTGCGTACTCTCAGCCCCAGCATTTT.

This clonotype was observed at least ten times. This chain links TRBV5-1 with TRBJ1-1; TRBD1 might be the D (6 bases). From germline, CDR1 is SGHRS and CDR2 YFSETQ. Between the trimmed V and J ends, which lost 4 bases and 5 bases, there was a span of 18 bases. This CDR3 comprises 15 residues. As DNA, the CDR3 is TGCGCCAGCAGCATGTCGGGGGGCAGCAGGACTGAAGCTTTCTTT. Translating it yields CASSMSGGSRTEAFF.

This clonotype was counted many times. In DNA form, the CDR3 reads TGTGCCATCAGCCCCACTAGCGGCAACTACAATGAGCAGTTCTTC. Amino acid sequence: CAISPTSGNYNEQFF. V usage is TRBV10-3 and J usage is TRBJ2-1, with 8 bases identical to TRBD2. CDR1 ENHRY and CDR2 SYGVKD come from the germline V gene. The CDR3 spans 15 residues. The trim removed 6 bases at V and 3 bases at J, leaving 7 bases unmatched.

This clonotype was seen repeatedly, ten times or more. The chain joins TRBV28 to TRBJ2-1, with 10 bases matching TRBD2. In germline, CDR1 is MDHEN, CDR2 SYDVKM. The length of the CDR3 is 17 residues. The V and J ends lost 5 bases and 15 bases, in that order; junction bases with no gene match: 22. CDR3 residues: CASSRTSGAAGIKGRFF. The CDR3, as DNA: TGTGCCAGCAGTCGTACTAGCGGGGCGGCTGGCATCAAAGGACGGTTCTTC.

This clonotype was detected only a few times. V gene TRBV7-8 combines with J gene TRBJ1-1, with TRBD1 identical over 7 bases. CDR1 is SGHVS and CDR2 is FQNEAQ in the germline V gene. V lost 7 bases to trimming and J lost 7 bases; unmatched junction nucleotides: 9. The CDR3 has 13 residues. The CDR3 loop is CASNPIGTVEAFF. The CDR3 DNA reads as TGTGCCAGCAACCCAATTGGGACAGTTGAAGCTTTCTTT.

This clonotype appeared many times. J is TRBJ2-7 and V is TRBV20-1; possibly TRBD1 or TRBD2 for D (5 bases each). The V end lost 2 bases, the J end lost 3 bases, and 20 bases lay between the germline ends. The CDR3 runs to 16 residues. Germline lookup yields CDR1 DFQATT and CDR2 SNEGSKA (reference sequence). CDR3 residues: CSARHPGEGAGYEQYF. DNA of the CDR3: TGCAGTGCTAGACACCCCGGGGAAGGGGCCGGCTACGAGCAGTACTTC.